What follows are 3 T cell receptor beta chains derived from one specimen sequenced in a study of blood T cell repertoires in COVID-19. The table came from immunoSEQ multiplex PCR; TCRdb's copy has only in-frame clones and leaves some out. This sample has fewer than 85,000 clones, with around nine tenths found just once. The sample was peripheral blood. These receptors came from a human donor in a cohort sampled during active COVID-19.

CDR3 sequence: CASSQDNAGATHGNTIYF. Here the CDR3 DNA reads TGTGCCAGCAGCCAAGATAATGCGGGGGCGACCCATGGAAACACCATATATTTT. The chain links TRBV4-2 to TRBJ1-3; weak D call: TRBD1 (6 bases). The V gene lost 0 bases and the J gene lost 3 bases, with 18 bases spanning the gap. CDR1 LGHNA and CDR2 YNFKEQ come from the germline V gene. The CDR3 runs 18 residues.

The chain combines TRBV27 with TRBJ1-5; 10 bases line up with TRBD1. Trimming cost V 6 bases and J 2 bases; bases outside gene matches: 4. There are 15 residues in the CDR3. Looked up from germline, CDR1 is MNHEY and CDR2 is SMNVEV (reference sequence). CDR3 nucleotides: TGTGCCAGCAGCGACAGGGGGCGGGGCAATCAGCCCCAGCATTTT. It codes for CASSDRGRGNQPQHF.

The chain has TRBV6-5 and TRBJ2-7; 9 nucleotides match TRBD1. Germline V lookup: CDR1 MNHEY, CDR2 SVGAGI. This CDR3 region has 14 residues. V gave up 9 bases and J gave up 0 bases; unmatched junction bases: 6. The CDR3 protein is CASSRDRVSYEQYF. DNA of the CDR3: TGTGCCAGTAGCCGGGACAGGGTCTCCTACGAGCAGTACTTC.